These T cell receptor beta chains were read from a single sample in a study of OX40 agonist ivuxolimab in advanced cancers. Some clones are missing from TCRdb's copy, which holds only in-frame ones; the method was immunoSEQ multiplex PCR. The sample consists of tens of thousands of clones, around 90% of them appearing once. Material: CD4+ or CD8+ T cells sorted from blood, obtained in a trial of the OX40 agonist ivuxolimab. These TCRs come from an adult with an advanced solid tumor such as melanoma, head and neck, liver or kidney cancer. Each CDR3 is given with its conserved first and last residue. The D gene is left open where the match is weak. Clone size is given for some rows only: seen once, a few or many times, or a class if the clone is expanded.

few | TRBJ1-5 | - | TRBV28 | 14 | CASSPWKGSQPQHF | TGTGCCAGCAGTCCCTGGAAGGGGAGTCAGCCCCAGCATTTT
- | TRBJ2-1 | TRBD2 | TRBV5-1 | 16 | CASSSGLARNYNEQFF | TGCGCCAGCAGCTCAGGACTAGCAAGAAACTACAATGAGCAGTTCTTC
- | TRBJ2-3 | - | TRBV5-1 | 15 | CASSPGRLVLDTQYF | TGCGCCAGCAGCCCGGGCAGGCTGGTCCTCGATACGCAGTATTTT
- | TRBJ2-3 | TRBD2 | TRBV7-3 | 14 | CASSLAGSSDTQYF | TGTGCCAGCAGCCTAGCGGGGTCATCAGATACGCAGTATTTT
- | TRBJ2-2 | - | TRBV10-3 | 14 | CAIRSTGNTGELFF | TGTGCCATCCGGTCGACAGGGAACACCGGGGAGCTGTTTTTT
- | TRBJ2-4 | - | TRBV7-9 | 14 | CASSIATQANIQYF | TGTGCCAGCAGTATTGCGACACAGGCAAACATTCAGTACTTC
- | TRBJ2-6 | - | TRBV4-2 | 19 | CASSQHLPGHSTGANVLTF | TGTGCCAGCAGCCAACACTTACCGGGACATAGCACTGGGGCCAACGTCCTGACTTTC
- | TRBJ2-5 | - | TRBV4-2 | 12 | CASSQNQETQYF | TGTGCCAGCAGCCAGAACCAAGAGACCCAGTACTTC
- | TRBJ2-1 | TRBD2 | TRBV5-6 | 16 | CASSFLAGDWGNEQFF | TGTGCCAGCAGCTTTCTAGCGGGAGACTGGGGGAATGAGCAGTTCTTC
- | TRBJ2-2 | - | TRBV18 | 12 | CASSRNTGELFF | TGTGCCAGCTCACGGAACACCGGGGAGCTGTTTTTT
- | TRBJ2-1 | TRBD2 | TRBV9 | 15 | CASSGTSGSSGEQFF | TGTGCCAGCAGCGGGACTAGCGGGAGTTCGGGGGAGCAGTTCTTC
- | TRBJ2-7 | TRBD2 | TRBV5-5 | 16 | CASSFAPGLPTYEQYF | TGTGCCAGCAGCTTTGCACCGGGACTACCCACCTACGAGCAGTACTTC
few | TRBJ1-1 | - | TRBV27 | 14 | CASRASFANTEAFF | TGTGCCAGCAGGGCCAGTTTTGCGAACACTGAAGCTTTCTTT
medium-sized | TRBJ1-2 | TRBD1 | TRBV2 | 22 | CASSEATNVHGAQWDRSYGYTF | TGTGCCAGCAGTGAAGCGACGAACGTTCACGGTGCCCAATGGGACAGAAGCTATGGCTACACCTTC
- | TRBJ2-5 | TRBD2 | TRBV28 | 18 | CASSSSLDTGGYRETQYF | TGTGCCAGCAGTTCCTCACTAGATACGGGAGGGTATCGAGAGACCCAGTACTTC
- | TRBJ2-1 | TRBD2 | TRBV11-3 | 14 | CASSLGGSKFEQFF | TGTGCCAGCAGCTTAGGCGGGAGCAAGTTCGAGCAGTTCTTC
- | TRBJ1-5 | - | TRBV19 | 15 | CASSIDAGGNQPQHF | TGTGCCAGTAGTATAGATGCAGGGGGCAATCAGCCCCAGCATTTT
- | TRBJ2-1 | - | TRBV2 | 13 | CASSERLFNEQFF | TGTGCCAGCAGTGAACGACTTTTCAATGAGCAGTTCTTC
- | TRBJ2-3 | - | TRBV11-2 | 14 | CASSRSVSRDTQYF | TGTGCCAGCAGCCGAAGTGTCTCTAGGGATACGCAGTATTTT
- | TRBJ1-3 | TRBD1 | TRBV5-1 | 14 | CASSPDRGGNTIYF | TGCGCCAGCAGCCCGGACAGGGGCGGAAACACCATATATTTT
- | TRBJ2-1 | TRBD2 | TRBV28 | 10 | CATSGDEQFF | TGTGCCACTAGCGGCGATGAGCAGTTCTTC
- | TRBJ2-2 | TRBD2 | TRBV4-2 | 17 | CASSQESLAGGAGELFF | TGTGCCAGCAGCCAAGAGTCTCTAGCGGGAGGCGCCGGGGAGCTGTTTTTT
- | TRBJ1-1 | - | TRBV11-3 | 16 | CASSHTGSGVNTEAFF | TGTGCCAGCAGCCACACAGGCTCGGGAGTGAACACTGAAGCTTTCTTT
few | TRBJ2-5 | - | TRBV7-2 | 13 | CASSMTRWQTQYF | TGTGCCAGCAGCATGACTCGATGGCAGACCCAGTACTTC
- | TRBJ1-4 | - | TRBV6-6 | 15 | CASSHRTATNEKLFF | TGTGCCAGCAGTCACAGGACGGCAACTAATGAAAAACTGTTTTTT
- | TRBJ2-2 | TRBD2 | TRBV12-5 | 17 | CASGLSTSGRPTGELFF | TGTGCTAGTGGTTTGTCGACTAGCGGGAGACCCACCGGGGAGCTGTTTTTT